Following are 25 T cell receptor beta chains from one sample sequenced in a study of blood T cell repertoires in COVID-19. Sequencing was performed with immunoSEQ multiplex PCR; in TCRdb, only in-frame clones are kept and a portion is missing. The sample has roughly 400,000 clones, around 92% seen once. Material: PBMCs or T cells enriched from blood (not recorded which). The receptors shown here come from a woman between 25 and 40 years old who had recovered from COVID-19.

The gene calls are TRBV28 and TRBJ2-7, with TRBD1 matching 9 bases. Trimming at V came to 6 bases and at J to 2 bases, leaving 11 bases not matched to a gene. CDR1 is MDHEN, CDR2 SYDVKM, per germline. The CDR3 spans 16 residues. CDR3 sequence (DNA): TGTGCCAGCAGACTCCCGCTGGGACAGGGCGCCTACGAGCAGTACTTC. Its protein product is CASRLPLGQGAYEQYF.

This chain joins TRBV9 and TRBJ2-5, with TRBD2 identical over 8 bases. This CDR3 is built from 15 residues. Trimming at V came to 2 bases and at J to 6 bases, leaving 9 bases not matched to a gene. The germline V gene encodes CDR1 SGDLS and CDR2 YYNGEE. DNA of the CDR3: TGTGCCAGCAGCGTTTCTAGCGGGCACAGGAAGACCCAGTACTTC. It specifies CASSVSSGHRKTQYF.

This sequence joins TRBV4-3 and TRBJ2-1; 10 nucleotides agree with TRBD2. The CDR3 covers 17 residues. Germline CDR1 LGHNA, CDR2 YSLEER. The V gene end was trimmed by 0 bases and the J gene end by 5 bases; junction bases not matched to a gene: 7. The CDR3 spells CASSQDFASGGNNEQFF. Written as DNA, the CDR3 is TGCGCCAGCAGCCAAGATTTTGCTAGCGGGGGTAACAATGAGCAGTTCTTC.

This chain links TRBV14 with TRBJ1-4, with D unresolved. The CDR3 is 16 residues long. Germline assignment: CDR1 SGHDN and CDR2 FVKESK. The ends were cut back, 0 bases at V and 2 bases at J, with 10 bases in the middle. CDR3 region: CASSQDSGWTNEKLFF. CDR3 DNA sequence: TGTGCCAGCAGCCAAGATTCCGGGTGGACTAATGAAAAACTGTTTTTT.

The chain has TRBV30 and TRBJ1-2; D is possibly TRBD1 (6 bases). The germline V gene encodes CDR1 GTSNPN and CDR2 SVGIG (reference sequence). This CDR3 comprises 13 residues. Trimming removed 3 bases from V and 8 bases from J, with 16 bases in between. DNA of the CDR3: TGTGCCTGGAGCCATACAGGGAACGGGGGCTACACCTTC. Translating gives CAWSHTGNGGYTF.

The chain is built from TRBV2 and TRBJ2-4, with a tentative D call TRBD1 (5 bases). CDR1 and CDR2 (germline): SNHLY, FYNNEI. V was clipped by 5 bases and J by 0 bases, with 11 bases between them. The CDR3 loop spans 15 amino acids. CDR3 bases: TGTGCCAGCAGTCGACAGACCATAGCCAAAAACATTCAGTACTTC. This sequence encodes CASSRQTIAKNIQYF.

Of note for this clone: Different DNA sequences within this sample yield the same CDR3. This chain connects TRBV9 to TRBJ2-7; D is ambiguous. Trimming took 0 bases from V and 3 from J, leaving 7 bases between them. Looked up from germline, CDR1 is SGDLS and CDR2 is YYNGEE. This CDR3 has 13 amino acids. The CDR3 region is CASSVGTSYEQYF. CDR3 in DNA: TGTGCCAGCAGCGTAGGTACGAGCTACGAGCAGTACTTC. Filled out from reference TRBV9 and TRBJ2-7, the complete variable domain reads DSGVTQTPKHLITATGQRVTLRCSPRSGDLSVYWYQQSLDQGLQFLIQYYNGEERAKGNILERFSAQQFPDLHSELNLSSLELGDSALYFCASSVGTSYEQYFGPGTRLTVT.

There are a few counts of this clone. This CDR3 is CASSEGRLAGVYEQYF. For the CDR3, the DNA is TGTGCCAGCAGCGAAGGAAGACTAGCGGGAGTATACGAGCAGTACTTC. V gene TRBV7-2 combines with J gene TRBJ2-7; 12 nucleotides agree with TRBD2. With V trimmed by 5 bases and J by 4 bases, 9 bases remained unmatched. This CDR3 comprises 16 residues. Germline values: CDR1 SGHTA, CDR2 FQGNSA.

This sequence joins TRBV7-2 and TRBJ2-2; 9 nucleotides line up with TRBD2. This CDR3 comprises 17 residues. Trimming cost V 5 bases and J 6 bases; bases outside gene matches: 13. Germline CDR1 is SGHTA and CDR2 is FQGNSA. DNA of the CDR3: TGTGCCAGCAGCCGGTCGCGGGGGGGAACCGTCGCCGGGGAGCTGTTTTTT. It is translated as CASSRSRGGTVAGELFF.

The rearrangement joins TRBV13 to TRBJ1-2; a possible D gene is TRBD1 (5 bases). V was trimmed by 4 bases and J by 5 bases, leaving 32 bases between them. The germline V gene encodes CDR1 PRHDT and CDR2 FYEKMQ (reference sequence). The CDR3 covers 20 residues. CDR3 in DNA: TGTGCCAGCAGCTATCGACTTACCGCTCTATTTAACCAGGGAAGGTATGGCTACACCTTC. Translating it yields CASSYRLTALFNQGRYGYTF.

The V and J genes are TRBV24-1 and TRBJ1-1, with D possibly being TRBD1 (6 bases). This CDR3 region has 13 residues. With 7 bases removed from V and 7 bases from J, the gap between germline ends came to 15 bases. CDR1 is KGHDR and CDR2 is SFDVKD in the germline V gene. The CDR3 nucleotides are TGTGCCACCAGCGGCCCCACAGGGAATGAAGCTTTCTTT. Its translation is CATSGPTGNEAFF.

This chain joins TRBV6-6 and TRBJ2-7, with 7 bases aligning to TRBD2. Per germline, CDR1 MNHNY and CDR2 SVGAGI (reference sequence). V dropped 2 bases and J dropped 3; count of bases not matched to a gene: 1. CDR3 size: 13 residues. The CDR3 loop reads CASSYAGVYEQYF. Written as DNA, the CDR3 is TGTGCCAGCAGTTACGCGGGAGTCTACGAGCAGTACTTC.

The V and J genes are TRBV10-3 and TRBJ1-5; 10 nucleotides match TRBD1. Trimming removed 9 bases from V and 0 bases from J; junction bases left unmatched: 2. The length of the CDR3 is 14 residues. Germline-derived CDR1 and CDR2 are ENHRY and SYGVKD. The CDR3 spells CAIGTGDSNQPQHF. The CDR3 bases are TGTGCCATAGGGACAGGGGATAGCAATCAGCCCCAGCATTTT.

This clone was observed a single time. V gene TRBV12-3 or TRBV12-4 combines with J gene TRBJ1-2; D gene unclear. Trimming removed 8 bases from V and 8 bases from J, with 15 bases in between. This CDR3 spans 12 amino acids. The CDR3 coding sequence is TGTGCCAGCCTGAACCTGGCGGGGGGCTACACCTTC. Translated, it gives CASLNLAGGYTF.

CDR3 region: CASGHPRVAQGDRYNEQFF. The CDR3 DNA sequence: TGTGCTAGTGGCCACCCTAGGGTTGCACAGGGTGATAGGTACAATGAGCAGTTCTTC. The chain carries TRBV12-5 and TRBJ2-1; a weak D match, TRBD1 (6 bases). The CDR3 covers 19 residues. Between the trimmed V and J ends, which lost 6 bases and 4 bases, there was a span of 28 bases. Germline CDR1 reads LGHNT; CDR2 reads FRNRAP.

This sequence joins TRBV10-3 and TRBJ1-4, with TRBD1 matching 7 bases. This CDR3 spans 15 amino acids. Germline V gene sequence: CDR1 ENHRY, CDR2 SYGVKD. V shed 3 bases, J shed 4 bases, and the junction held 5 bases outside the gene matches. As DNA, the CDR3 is TGTGCCATCAGTGACAGGGGGTCGGGTAATGAAAAACTGTTTTTT. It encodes CAISDRGSGNEKLFF.

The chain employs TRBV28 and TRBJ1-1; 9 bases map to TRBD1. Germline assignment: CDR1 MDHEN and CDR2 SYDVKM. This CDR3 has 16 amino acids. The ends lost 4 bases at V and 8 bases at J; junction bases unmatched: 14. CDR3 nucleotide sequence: TGTGCCAGCAGTTACCCCCGGACAGGGGCTACTATGGAAGCTTTCTTT. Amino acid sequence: CASSYPRTGATMEAFF.

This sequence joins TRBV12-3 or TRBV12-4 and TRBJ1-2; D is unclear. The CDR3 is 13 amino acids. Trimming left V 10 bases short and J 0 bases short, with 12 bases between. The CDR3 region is CATQVYANYGYTF. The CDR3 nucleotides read TGTGCCACTCAGGTGTACGCTAACTATGGCTACACCTTC.

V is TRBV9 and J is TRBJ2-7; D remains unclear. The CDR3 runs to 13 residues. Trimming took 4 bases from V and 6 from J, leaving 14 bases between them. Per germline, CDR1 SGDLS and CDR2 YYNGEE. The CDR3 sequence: CASSPSFSSEQYF. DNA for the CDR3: TGTGCCAGCAGCCCCTCCTTCTCGAGCGAGCAGTACTTC.

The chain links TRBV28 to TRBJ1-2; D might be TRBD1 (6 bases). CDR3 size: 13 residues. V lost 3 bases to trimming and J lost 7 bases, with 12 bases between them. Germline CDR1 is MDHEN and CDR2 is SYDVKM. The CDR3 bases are TGTGCCAGCAGTTTGGAACAGGGTGGTGGCTACACCTTC. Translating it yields CASSLEQGGGYTF.

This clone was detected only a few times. DNA for the CDR3: TGCAGTGCTAGTTTGGGCAGCGGTCCCCGTAGATCCTACGAGCAGTACTTC. Residues: CSASLGSGPRRSYEQYF. The chain joins TRBV20-1 to TRBJ2-7, with a possible D match to TRBD2 (5 bases). CDR3 length equals 17 residues. The V gene's germline CDR1 is DFQATT and CDR2 SNEGSKA (reference sequence). V was cut by 3 bases and J by 1 base, with 22 bases left in between.

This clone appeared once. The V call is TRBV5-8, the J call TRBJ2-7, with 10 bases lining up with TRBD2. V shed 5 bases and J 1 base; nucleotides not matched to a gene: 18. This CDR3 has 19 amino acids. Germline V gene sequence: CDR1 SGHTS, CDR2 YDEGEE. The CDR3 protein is CASRQVDSGRVFFSYEQYF. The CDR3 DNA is TGTGCCAGCAGACAAGTAGACAGCGGGAGGGTCTTTTTTTCCTACGAGCAGTACTTC.

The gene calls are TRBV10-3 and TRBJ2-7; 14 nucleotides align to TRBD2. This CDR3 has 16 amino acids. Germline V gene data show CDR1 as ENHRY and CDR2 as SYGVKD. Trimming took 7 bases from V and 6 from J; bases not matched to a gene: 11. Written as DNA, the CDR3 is TGTGCCATCACCAAGGGACTAGCGGGAGTTAAGTCCGAGCAGTACTTC. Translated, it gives CAITKGLAGVKSEQYF.

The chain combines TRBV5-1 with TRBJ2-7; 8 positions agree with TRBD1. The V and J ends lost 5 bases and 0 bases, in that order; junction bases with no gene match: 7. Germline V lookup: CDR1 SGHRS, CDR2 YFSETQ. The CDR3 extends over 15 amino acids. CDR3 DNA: TGCGCCAGCAGGGCAGGACAGGGAAGCTCCTACGAGCAGTACTTC. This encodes CASRAGQGSSYEQYF.

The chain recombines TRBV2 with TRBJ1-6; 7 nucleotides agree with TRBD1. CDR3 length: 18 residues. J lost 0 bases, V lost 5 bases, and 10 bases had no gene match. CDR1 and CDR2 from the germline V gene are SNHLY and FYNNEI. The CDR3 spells CASSTDRDEGSYNSPLHF. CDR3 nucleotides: TGTGCCAGCAGTACAGACAGGGATGAGGGCTCCTATAATTCACCCCTCCACTTT.